Presented here are 3 T cell receptor beta chains from one specimen sequenced in a study of shared clonotypes between healthy human individuals (dated by TCRdb to about 2020). Library generation was performed with the immunoSEQ multiplex PCR assay. The immuneACCESS repertoire file appears here via TCRdb, limited to in-frame rearrangements. These files lack a portion of the clones; in checked studies, under half of the deficit traces to unresolved V genes, and the cause of the others is not known. In this sample the table shows more than 450,000 clones, about four fifths of which occur a single time. The ten largest clonotypes hold over 10% of the sample. The specimen sequenced was PBMCs. The receptors stem from a woman aged 40 to 50 in good health. Some clones in this sample may be carry-over from other donors' samples.

This clone appeared a few times. Different DNA sequences within this sample yield the same CDR3. The rearrangement links TRBV18 to TRBJ2-7; D remains unclear. The CDR3 sequence is 12 residues long. CDR1 and CDR2 from the germline V gene are KGHSH and LQKENI. V dropped 3 bases and J dropped 2 bases, with 5 bases sitting between them. CDR3 amino acids: CASSPQAYEQYF. CDR3 in DNA: TGTGCCAGCTCACCGCAGGCCTACGAGCAGTACTTC.

In regard to this clone: The sample has other DNA sequences that encode this CDR3 too. The rearrangement joins TRBV18 to TRBJ2-5; 9 bases are a match to TRBD1. Germline V gives CDR1 KGHSH, CDR2 LQKENI. The CDR3 consists of 13 residues. V lost 4 bases and J lost 4; bases outside the gene matches: 1. CDR3 bases: TGTGCCAGCTCACAGGGACAGGGAGAGACCCAGTACTTC. Translation gives CASSQGQGETQYF.

This chain joins TRBV7-9 and TRBJ2-5; no clear D. The CDR3 has 13 residues. Germline V gene sequence: CDR1 SEHNR, CDR2 FQNEAQ (reference sequence). Trimming removed 4 bases from V and 5 bases from J, with 11 bases in between. The CDR3, as DNA: TGTGCCAGCAGCTCCCCCAATTCGGAGACCCAGTACTTC. Residues: CASSSPNSETQYF. Full variable domain (missing parts from reference TRBV7-9 and TRBJ2-5): DTGVSQNPRHKITKRGQNVTFRCDPISEHNRLYWYRQTLGQGPEFLTYFQNEAQLEKSRLLSDRFSAERPKGSFSTLEIQRTEQGDSAMYLCASSSPNSETQYFGPGTRLLVL.